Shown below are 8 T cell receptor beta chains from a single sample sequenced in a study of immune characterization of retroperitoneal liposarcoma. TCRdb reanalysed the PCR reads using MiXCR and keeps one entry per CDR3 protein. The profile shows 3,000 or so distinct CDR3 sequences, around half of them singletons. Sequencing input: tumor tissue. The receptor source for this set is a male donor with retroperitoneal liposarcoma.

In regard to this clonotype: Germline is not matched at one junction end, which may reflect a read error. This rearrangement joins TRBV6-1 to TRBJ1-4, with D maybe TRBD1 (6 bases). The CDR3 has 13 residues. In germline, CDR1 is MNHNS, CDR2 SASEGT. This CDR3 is CASSQAGVEKLFF. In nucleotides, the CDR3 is TGTGCCAGCAGTCAAGCAGGGGTTGAAAAACTGTTTTTT.

The CDR3 sequence is CASGRLAETQYF. The CDR3 nucleotides read TGTGCCAGCGGGCGACTAGCAGAGACCCAGTACTTC. The chain recombines TRBV6-1 with TRBJ2-5, with 7 bases aligning to TRBD2. The V gene's germline CDR1 is MNHNS and CDR2 SASEGT. The CDR3 is made up of 12 amino acids. The V segment lost 8 bases and the J segment 4 bases; nucleotides outside the gene matches: 4.

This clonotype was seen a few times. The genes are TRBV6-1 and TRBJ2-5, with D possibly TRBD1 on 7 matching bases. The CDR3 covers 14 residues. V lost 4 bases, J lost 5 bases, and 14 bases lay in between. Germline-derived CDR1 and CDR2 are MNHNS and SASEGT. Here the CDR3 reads CASSAWAGGETQYF. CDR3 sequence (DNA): TGTGCCAGCAGTGCCTGGGCAGGGGGGGAGACCCAGTACTTC.

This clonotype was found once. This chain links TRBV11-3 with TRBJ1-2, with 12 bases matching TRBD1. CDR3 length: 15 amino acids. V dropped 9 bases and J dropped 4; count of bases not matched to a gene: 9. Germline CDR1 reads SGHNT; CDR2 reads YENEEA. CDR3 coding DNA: TGTGCCAGGGACCGGGACAGGGGGCAAGGCTATGGCTACACCTTC. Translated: CARDRDRGQGYGYTF.

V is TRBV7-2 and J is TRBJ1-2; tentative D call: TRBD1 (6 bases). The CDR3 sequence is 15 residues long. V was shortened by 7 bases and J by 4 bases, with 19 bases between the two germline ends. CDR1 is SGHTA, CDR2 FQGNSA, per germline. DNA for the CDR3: TGTGCCAGCAAGAGTGGACAGAATCCTCTCTATGGCTACACCTTC. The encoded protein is CASKSGQNPLYGYTF.

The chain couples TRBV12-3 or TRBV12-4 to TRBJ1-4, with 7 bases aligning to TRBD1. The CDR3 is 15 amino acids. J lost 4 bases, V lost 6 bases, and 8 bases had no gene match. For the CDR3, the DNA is TGTGCCAGCAGAAAGTCGGGACAGCTTAATGAAAAACTGTTTTTT. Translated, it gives CASRKSGQLNEKLFF.

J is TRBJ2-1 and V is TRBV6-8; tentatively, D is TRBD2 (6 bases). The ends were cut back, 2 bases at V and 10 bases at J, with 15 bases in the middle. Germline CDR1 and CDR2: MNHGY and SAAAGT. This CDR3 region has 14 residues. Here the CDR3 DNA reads TGTGCCAGCAGTTACGACGCGGGGTTCGGGGAGCAGTTCTTC. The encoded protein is CASSYDAGFGEQFF.

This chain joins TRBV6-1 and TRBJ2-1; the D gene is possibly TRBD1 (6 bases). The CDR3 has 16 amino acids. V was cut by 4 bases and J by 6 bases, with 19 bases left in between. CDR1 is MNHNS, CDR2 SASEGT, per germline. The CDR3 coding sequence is TGTGCCAGCAGTGGACCCAACAGGGTTGTCGGCAATGAGCAGTTCTTC. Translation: CASSGPNRVVGNEQFF.